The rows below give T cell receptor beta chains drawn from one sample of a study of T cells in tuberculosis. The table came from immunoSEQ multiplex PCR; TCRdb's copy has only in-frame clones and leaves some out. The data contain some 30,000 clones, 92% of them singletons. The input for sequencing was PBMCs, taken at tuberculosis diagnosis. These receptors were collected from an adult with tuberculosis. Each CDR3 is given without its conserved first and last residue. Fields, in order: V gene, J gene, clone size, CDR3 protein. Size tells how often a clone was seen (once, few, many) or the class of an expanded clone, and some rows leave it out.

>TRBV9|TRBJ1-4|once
ASSVFATRGEKLF
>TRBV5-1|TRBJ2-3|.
ASRLDSFSTDTQY
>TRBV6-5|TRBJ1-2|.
ASSYRDRAAGYT
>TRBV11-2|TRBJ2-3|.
ASSLGGGPRGTDTQY
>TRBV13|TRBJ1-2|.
ASPIQGLTLMDGYT
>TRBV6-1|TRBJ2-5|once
ASSVRQGKETQY
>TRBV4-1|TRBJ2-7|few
ASSPSTSGNYEQY
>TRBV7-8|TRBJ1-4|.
ASSHGRGREKLF
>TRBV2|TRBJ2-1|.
ASRRGGDEQF
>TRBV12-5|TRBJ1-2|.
ASGADGQYYGYT
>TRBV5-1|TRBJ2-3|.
ASSLRGDTQY
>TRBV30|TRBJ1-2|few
VGRRGDRGGYT
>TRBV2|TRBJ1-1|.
ASSVQNTEAF
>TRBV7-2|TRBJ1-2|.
ASSLDLRQGAVIWYGYT
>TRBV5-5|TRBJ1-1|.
ASSFNRVDTEAF
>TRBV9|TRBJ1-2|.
ASSVGDRGGYT
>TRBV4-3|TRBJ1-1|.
ASSQRVGGVVTEAF
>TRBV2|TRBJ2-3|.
ASSEAQAGEADTQY
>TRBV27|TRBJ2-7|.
ASSPGLANGEQY
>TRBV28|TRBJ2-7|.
ASSLLAGNEQY
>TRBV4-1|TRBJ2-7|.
ASSQEVTSGGGDEQY
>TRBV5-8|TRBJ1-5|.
ASSFGTGSLEPQH
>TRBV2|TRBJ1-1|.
ASRFGGGTEAF